This is a list of T cell receptor beta chains from one sample in a study of metastatic and nonmetastatic thyroid tumors. TCRdb re-called the PCR reads with MiXCR. The table lists roughly 15,000 clones, roughly 32% of them singletons. Sequenced material: blood. Receptor source: a female donor with papillary thyroid cancer or a benign thyroid nodule (not recorded which). Some clones in this sample may be carry-over from other donors' samples. Each CDR3 is given with its conserved first and last residue. Some rows mark clone size as missing; the rest say once, few, many or name a class of expanded clone.

-	TRBV4-1	TRBJ2-2	CASSQDLIAGGTPGELFF
-	TRBV19	TRBJ1-6	CASSSSRQGGLNNSPLHF
few	TRBV10-1	TRBJ2-2	CASSESGGTGELFF
medium-sized	TRBV4-2	TRBJ2-7	CASSQGLADSYEQYF
medium-sized	TRBV19	TRBJ2-6	CASSSTGYGANVLTF
medium-sized	TRBV2	TRBJ2-7	CASSGFRTYGQYF
medium-sized	TRBV6-1	TRBJ2-7	CASSEGGESREQYF
medium-sized	TRBV10-3	TRBJ1-6	CAISESQQGGNNSPLHF
medium-sized	TRBV7-2	TRBJ1-6	CASSTANSPLHF
many	TRBV15	TRBJ2-5	CATSIRGQETQYF